Below are 23 T cell receptor beta chains sequenced from a single sample in a study of shared clonotypes between healthy human individuals. Here immunoSEQ multiplex PCR was the method, and the copy in TCRdb shows in-frame clones only, minus some. The sample contains fewer than 1 million clones, roughly 96% of which appear only once. CD8 cells regarded as naive lacked CD45RO, were positively chosen for CCR7, and omitted terminally differentiated effector memory CD45RA+ cells. Source material: naive CD8+ T cells sorted from blood. The source is a man younger than 40 in good health.

This chain uses TRBV5-6 with TRBJ2-3; perhaps TRBD1 as D (6 bases). This CDR3 has 14 residues. The germline V gene has CDR1 SGHDT and CDR2 YYEEEE. The germline V and J ends were trimmed by 2 bases and 4 bases, with 11 bases remaining between them. CDR3 DNA: TGTGCCAGCAGCTTTCCACAGGGTGCAGATACGCAGTATTTT. Translating it yields CASSFPQGADTQYF.

V gene TRBV7-9 combines with J gene TRBJ2-1; 12 bases align to TRBD1. The CDR3 consists of 18 residues. With 4 bases clipped from V and 7 bases from J, the junction kept 14 bases outside the gene matches. Germline lookup yields CDR1 SEHNR and CDR2 FQNEAQ (reference sequence). The CDR3 region has the DNA TGTGCCAGCAGCTCAGGTCCATCCGGGACAGGGGGCTGGAATGAGCAGTTCTTC. This sequence encodes CASSSGPSGTGGWNEQFF.

The rearrangement links TRBV9 to TRBJ1-3; D is undetermined. The CDR3 has 11 amino acids. Trimming took 5 bases from V and 6 from J, leaving 6 bases between them. The germline V gene encodes CDR1 SGDLS and CDR2 YYNGEE. The CDR3 sequence is CASRSQNTIYF. CDR3 nucleotides: TGTGCCAGCAGATCCCAAAACACCATATATTTT.

The V call is TRBV25-1, the J call TRBJ2-3, with D possibly being TRBD1 (5 bases). Germline V gene sequence: CDR1 MGHDK, CDR2 SYGVNS. CDR3 length equals 14 residues. Trimming shortened V by 3 bases and J by 1 base, and 8 bases separated the two germline ends. In nucleotides, the CDR3 is TGTGCCAGCAGTGAGGGGCGCGGCACAGATACGCAGTATTTT. Its translation: CASSEGRGTDTQYF. Using reference TRBV25-1 and TRBJ2-3 for the parts outside the CDR3, the full variable domain is EADIYQTPRYLVIGTGKKITLECSQTMGHDKMYWYQQDPGMELHLIHYSYGVNSTEKGDLSSESTVSRIRTEHFPLTLESARPSHTSQYLCASSEGRGTDTQYFGPGTRLTVL.

This clone was counted a single time. The same CDR3 also results from other DNA sequences found in this sample. The rearrangement links TRBV11-2 to TRBJ2-7; 8 nucleotides match TRBD2. The CDR3 contains 13 residues. The germline gives CDR1 SGHAT, CDR2 FQNNGV. Trimming removed 5 bases from V and 2 bases from J; junction bases left unmatched: 2. Written as DNA, the CDR3 is TGTGCCAGCAGCCCGGGACTAGCCTACGAGCAGTACTTC. Protein: CASSPGLAYEQYF.

The chain links TRBV5-1 to TRBJ2-3, with 8 bases that match TRBD1. Germline values: CDR1 SGHRS, CDR2 YFSETQ. The CDR3 is 15 residues long. Unmatched junction bases numbered 8, after V lost 4 bases and J lost 4 bases. CDR3 DNA sequence: TGCGCCAGCAGCGAAGGACAGGGAAGCCCAGATACGCAGTATTTT. Amino acids: CASSEGQGSPDTQYF.

The chain recombines TRBV27 with TRBJ2-7; 8 bases match TRBD2. The CDR3 runs to 13 residues. Looked up from germline, CDR1 is MNHEY and CDR2 is SMNVEV (reference sequence). Trimming took 6 bases from V and 0 from J; bases not matched to a gene: 1. The CDR3, as DNA: TGTGCCAGCAGGGGGACTAGCTCCTACGAGCAGTACTTC. Protein: CASRGTSSYEQYF.

This chain links TRBV4-3 with TRBJ2-2; tentatively, D is TRBD2 (6 bases). This CDR3 is 15 amino acids long. Deletions cut 2 bases from V and 6 bases from J, with 13 bases between. The germline CDR1 and CDR2 sequences are LGHNA and YSLEER. The chain's CDR3 is CASSQWIAEPGELFF. CDR3 in DNA: TGCGCCAGCAGCCAATGGATAGCGGAACCCGGGGAGCTGTTTTTT.

The chain uses TRBV4-1 and TRBJ2-7, with 9 nucleotides matching TRBD1. CDR3 length equals 14 residues. V lost 2 bases and J lost 2; bases outside the gene matches: 1. Per germline, CDR1 MGHRA and CDR2 YSYEKL. The CDR3 DNA is TGCGCCAGCAGCCAACGACAGGGGGCCTACGAGCAGTACTTC. It specifies CASSQRQGAYEQYF.

The J gene is TRBJ1-3, the V gene TRBV11-2; 8 bases align to TRBD1. Germline lookup yields CDR1 SGHAT and CDR2 FQNNGV. V gave up 3 bases and J gave up 1 base; unmatched junction bases: 5. CDR3 length: 16 amino acids. The DNA for the CDR3 is TGTGCCAGCAGCTTCGGCAGGGGGCTGTCTGGAAACACCATATATTTT. Amino acids: CASSFGRGLSGNTIYF. Using reference TRBV11-2 and TRBJ1-3 for the parts outside the CDR3, the full variable domain is EAGVAQSPRYKIIEKRQSVAFWCNPISGHATLYWYQQILGQGPKLLIQFQNNGVVDDSQLPKDRFSAERLKGVDSTLKIQPAKLEDSAVYLCASSFGRGLSGNTIYFGEGSWLTVV.

V and J are TRBV10-2 and TRBJ2-7, with 8 bases lining up with TRBD2. This CDR3 is built from 16 residues. J was trimmed by 0 bases and V by 2 bases; bases with no gene match: 6. Germline loops: CDR1 WSHSY, CDR2 SAAADI. The CDR3 nucleotides are TGCGCCAGCAGTGAGGGTAGGCGGGAGGCCTCCTACGAGCAGTACTTC. Its protein is CASSEGRREASYEQYF.

V usage is TRBV4-1 and J usage is TRBJ2-1; no reliable D call. With 4 bases removed from V and 8 bases from J, the gap between germline ends came to 15 bases. The V gene's germline CDR1 is MGHRA and CDR2 YSYEKL. The CDR3 has 14 residues. The CDR3 is CASSPPTAPYEQFF. The CDR3 region has the DNA TGCGCCAGCAGCCCCCCGACGGCCCCGTATGAGCAGTTCTTC.

The gene calls are TRBV6-1 and TRBJ1-2; a weak D match, TRBD1 (6 bases). V lost 6 bases and J lost 8, with 19 bases in between. There are 14 residues in the CDR3. Germline CDR1 is MNHNS and CDR2 is SASEGT. CDR3 loop: CASRGQRGAWGYTF. CDR3 nucleotides: TGTGCCAGCAGAGGGCAAAGGGGGGCCTGGGGCTACACCTTC.

V gene TRBV5-8 combines with J gene TRBJ2-7; D is ambiguous. The CDR3 loop spans 13 amino acids. V lost 1 base, J lost 3 bases, and 8 bases lay in between. Per the germline V gene, CDR1 is SGHTS and CDR2 is YDEGEE. CDR3 in amino acids: CASSLFPYYEQYF. CDR3 nucleotides: TGTGCCAGCAGCTTGTTCCCGTACTACGAGCAGTACTTC.

The chain carries TRBV9 and TRBJ2-3; 14 nucleotides align to TRBD2. The CDR3 is 16 residues long. V dropped 4 bases and J dropped 5; count of bases not matched to a gene: 6. Per the germline V gene, CDR1 is SGDLS and CDR2 is YYNGEE. The CDR3 protein is CASSTTSGRAIDTQYF. The CDR3 DNA sequence: TGTGCCAGCAGCACGACTAGCGGGAGGGCGATAGATACGCAGTATTTT. Full variable domain (outside the CDR3, taken from reference TRBV9 and TRBJ2-3): DSGVTQTPKHLITATGQRVTLRCSPRSGDLSVYWYQQSLDQGLQFLIQYYNGEERAKGNILERFSAQQFPDLHSELNLSSLELGDSALYFCASSTTSGRAIDTQYFGPGTRLTVL.

The chain combines TRBV14 with TRBJ2-7, with D tentatively TRBD1 or TRBD2 (5 bases each). The germline CDR1 and CDR2 sequences are SGHDN and FVKESK. Trimming removed 6 bases at V and 5 bases at J, with 14 bases between. This CDR3 spans 13 amino acids. Written as DNA, the CDR3 is TGTGCCAGCAGGGGGACGGGAAGGGACGAGCAGTACTTC. Translation: CASRGTGRDEQYF. The whole variable domain, remainder taken from reference TRBV14 and TRBJ2-7, is EAGVTQFPSHSVIEKGQTVTLRCDPISGHDNLYWYRRVMGKEIKFLLHFVKESKQDESGMPNNRFLAERTGGTYSTLKVQPAELEDSGVYFCASRGTGRDEQYFGPGTRLTVT.

The gene calls are TRBV10-1 and TRBJ2-7; the match to TRBD2 covers 11 bases. The CDR3 runs to 15 residues. The V gene end was trimmed by 2 bases and the J gene end by 4 bases; junction bases not matched to a gene: 4. The germline V gene has CDR1 WNHNN and CDR2 SYGVQD (reference sequence). CDR3 in DNA: TGCGCCAGCAGTGAGCGACTAGCGGGACTATACGAGCAGTACTTC. It is translated as CASSERLAGLYEQYF.

This clone was found a few times. The chain carries TRBV27 and TRBJ1-5, with D unclear. CDR1 is MNHEY and CDR2 is SMNVEV in the germline V gene (reference sequence). The CDR3 consists of 13 residues. Trimming shortened V by 5 bases and J by 4 bases, and 9 bases separated the two germline ends. Written as DNA, the CDR3 is TGTGCCAGCAGTCCCCTACGGAATCAGCCCCAGCATTTT. Its translation: CASSPLRNQPQHF.

This rearrangement joins TRBV19 to TRBJ2-7, with 9 bases that match TRBD2. Germline CDR1 is LNHDA and CDR2 is SQIVND (reference sequence). This CDR3 is built from 16 residues. The trim removed 4 bases at V and 6 bases at J, leaving 13 bases unmatched. CDR3 sequence: CASSTLAGEAPIEQYF. In DNA form, the CDR3 reads TGTGCCAGTAGTACCTTAGCGGGAGAGGCCCCCATCGAGCAGTACTTC.

The chain recombines TRBV5-4 with TRBJ2-1; TRBD1 might be the D (7 bases). CDR3 length: 13 residues. V gave up 4 bases and J gave up 8 bases, with 13 bases separating them. Germline V gene sequence: CDR1 SGHNT, CDR2 YYREEE (reference sequence). The CDR3 is CASSAGQSDEQFF. CDR3 coding DNA: TGTGCCAGCAGCGCGGGACAGAGCGATGAGCAGTTCTTC.

This sequence joins TRBV7-9 and TRBJ2-1; D tentatively reads TRBD1 or TRBD2 (5 bases each). V was trimmed by 4 bases and J by 4 bases, leaving 14 bases between them. The CDR3 length is 15 residues. Germline V gives CDR1 SEHNR, CDR2 FQNEAQ (reference sequence). For the CDR3, the DNA is TGTGCCAGCAGCTATCCGGGACGGAGTTACAATGAGCAGTTCTTC. It encodes CASSYPGRSYNEQFF. Full variable domain (outside the CDR3, taken from reference TRBV7-9 and TRBJ2-1): DTGVSQNPRHKITKRGQNVTFRCDPISEHNRLYWYRQTLGQGPEFLTYFQNEAQLEKSRLLSDRFSAERPKGSFSTLEIQRTEQGDSAMYLCASSYPGRSYNEQFFGPGTRLTVL.

The chain has TRBV6-5 and TRBJ2-7; D gene ambiguous. V was clipped by 0 bases and J by 4 bases, with 13 bases between them. Germline CDR1 is MNHEY and CDR2 is SVGAGI. The CDR3 spans 15 residues. CDR3 sequence reads: CASSYSTRLYYEQYF. CDR3 bases: TGTGCCAGCAGTTACTCCACTCGTTTATATTACGAGCAGTACTTC.

Comments on this clone: The identical CDR3 is also encoded by other nucleotide sequences in the sample. This chain joins TRBV6-5 and TRBJ2-7; D possibly corresponds to TRBD1 (5 bases). The CDR3 has 14 amino acids. Germline values: CDR1 MNHEY, CDR2 SVGAGI. Trimming took 1 base from V and 4 from J, leaving 11 bases between them. CDR3 sequence: CASSYFERGYEQYF. DNA of the CDR3: TGTGCCAGCAGTTACTTCGAAAGGGGTTACGAGCAGTACTTC.